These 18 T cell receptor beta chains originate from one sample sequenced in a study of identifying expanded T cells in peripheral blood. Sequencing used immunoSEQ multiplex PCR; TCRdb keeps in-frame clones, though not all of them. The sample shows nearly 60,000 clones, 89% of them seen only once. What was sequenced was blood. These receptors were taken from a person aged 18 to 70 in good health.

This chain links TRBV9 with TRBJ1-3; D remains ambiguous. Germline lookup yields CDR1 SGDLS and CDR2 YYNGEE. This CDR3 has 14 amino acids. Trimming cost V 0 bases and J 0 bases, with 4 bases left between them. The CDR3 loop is CASSVVDSGNTIYF. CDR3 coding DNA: TGTGCCAGCAGCGTAGTGGACTCTGGAAACACCATATATTTT.

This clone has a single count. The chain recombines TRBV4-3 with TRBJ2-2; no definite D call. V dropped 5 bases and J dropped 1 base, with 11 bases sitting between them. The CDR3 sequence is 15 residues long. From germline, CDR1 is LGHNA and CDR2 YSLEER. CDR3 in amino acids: CASSSRWQNTGELFF. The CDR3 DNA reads TGCGCCAGCAGCTCCCGATGGCAGAACACCGGGGAGCTGTTTTTT.

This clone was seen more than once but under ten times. CDR3 coding DNA: TGTGCCAGCAGCTTCGGACAGTACGAGCAGTACTTC. It encodes CASSFGQYEQYF. J is TRBJ2-7 and V is TRBV11-2, with D possibly matching TRBD1 (6 bases). V lost 3 bases and J 4 bases, leaving 7 bases between the germline ends. Germline V gene lookup returns CDR1 SGHAT and CDR2 FQNNGV. The CDR3 runs 12 residues.

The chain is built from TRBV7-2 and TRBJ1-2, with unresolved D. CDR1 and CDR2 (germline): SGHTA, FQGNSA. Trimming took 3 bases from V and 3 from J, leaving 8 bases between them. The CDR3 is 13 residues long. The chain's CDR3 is CASSFQTYYGYTF. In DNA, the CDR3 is TGTGCCAGCAGCTTTCAGACTTACTATGGCTACACCTTC.

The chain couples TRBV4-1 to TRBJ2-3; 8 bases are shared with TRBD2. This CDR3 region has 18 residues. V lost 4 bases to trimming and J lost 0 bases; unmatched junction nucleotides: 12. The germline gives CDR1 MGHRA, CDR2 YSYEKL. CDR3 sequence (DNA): TGCGCCAGCAGCCGGGCTGGGGGACTAGGAGCTAGCACAGATACGCAGTATTTT. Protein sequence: CASSRAGGLGASTDTQYF.

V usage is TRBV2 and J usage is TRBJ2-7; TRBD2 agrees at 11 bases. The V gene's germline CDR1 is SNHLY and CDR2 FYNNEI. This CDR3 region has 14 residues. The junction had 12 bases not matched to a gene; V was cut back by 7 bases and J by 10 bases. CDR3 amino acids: CASKEGLAGGLQYF. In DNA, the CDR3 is TGTGCCAGCAAAGAGGGGCTAGCGGGGGGTCTCCAGTACTTC.

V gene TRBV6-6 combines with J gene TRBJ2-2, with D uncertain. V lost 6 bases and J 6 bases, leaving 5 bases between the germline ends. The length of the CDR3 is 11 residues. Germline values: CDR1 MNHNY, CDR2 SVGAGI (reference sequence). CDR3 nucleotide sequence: TGTGCCAGCAGAACGGCCGGGGAGCTGTTTTTT. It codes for CASRTAGELFF.

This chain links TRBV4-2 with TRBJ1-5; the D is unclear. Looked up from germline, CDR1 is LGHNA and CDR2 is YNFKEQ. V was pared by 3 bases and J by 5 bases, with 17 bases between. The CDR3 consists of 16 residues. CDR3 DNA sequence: TGTGCCAGCAGCCAGGAAGGTGGGTTGGGGTATCAGCCCCAGCATTTT. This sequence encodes CASSQEGGLGYQPQHF.

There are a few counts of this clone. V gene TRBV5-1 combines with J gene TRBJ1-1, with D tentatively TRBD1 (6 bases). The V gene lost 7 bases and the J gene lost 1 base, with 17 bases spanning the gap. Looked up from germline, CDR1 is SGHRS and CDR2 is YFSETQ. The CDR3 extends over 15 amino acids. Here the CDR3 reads CASSAREGGNTEAFF. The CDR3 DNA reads TGCGCCAGCTCCGCAAGGGAGGGGGGGAACACTGAAGCTTTCTTT.

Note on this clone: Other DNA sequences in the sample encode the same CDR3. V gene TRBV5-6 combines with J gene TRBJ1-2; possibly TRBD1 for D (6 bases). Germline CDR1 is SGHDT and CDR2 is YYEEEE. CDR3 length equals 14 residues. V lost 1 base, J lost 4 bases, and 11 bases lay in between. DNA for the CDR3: TGTGCCAGCAGCTTGTGGCAGGGGATCTATGGCTACACCTTC. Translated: CASSLWQGIYGYTF. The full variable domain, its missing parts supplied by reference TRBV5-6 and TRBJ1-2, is DAGVTQSPTHLIKTRGQQVTLRCSPKSGHDTVSWYQQALGQGPQFIFQYYEEEERQRGNFPDRFSGHQFPNYSSELNVNALLLGDSALYLCASSLWQGIYGYTFGSGTRLTVV.

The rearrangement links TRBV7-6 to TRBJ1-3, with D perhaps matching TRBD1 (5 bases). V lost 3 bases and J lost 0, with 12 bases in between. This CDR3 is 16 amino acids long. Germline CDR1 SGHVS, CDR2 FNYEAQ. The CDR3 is CASSFDRTSSGNTIYF. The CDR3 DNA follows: TGTGCCAGCAGCTTCGACAGAACTAGCTCTGGAAACACCATATATTTT.

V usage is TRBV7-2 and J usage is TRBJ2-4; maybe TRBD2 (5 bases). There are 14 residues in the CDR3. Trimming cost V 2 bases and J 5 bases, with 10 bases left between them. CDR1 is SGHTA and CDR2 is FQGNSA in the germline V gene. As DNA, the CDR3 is TGTGCCAGCAGCTTAACTAGAGAGGAAAACATTCAGTACTTC. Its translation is CASSLTREENIQYF. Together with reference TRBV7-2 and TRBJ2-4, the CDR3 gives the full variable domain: GAGVSQSPSNKVTEKGKDVELRCDPISGHTALYWYRQSLGQGLEFLIYFQGNSAPDKSGLPSDRFSAERTGGSVSTLTIQRTQQEDSAVYLCASSLTREENIQYFGAGTRLSVL.

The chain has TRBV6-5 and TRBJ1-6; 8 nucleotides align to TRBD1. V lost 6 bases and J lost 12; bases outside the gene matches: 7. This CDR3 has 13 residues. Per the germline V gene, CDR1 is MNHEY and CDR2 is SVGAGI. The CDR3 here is CASSLGQGVPLHF. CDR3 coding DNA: TGTGCCAGCAGCCTCGGACAGGGAGTACCCCTCCACTTT.

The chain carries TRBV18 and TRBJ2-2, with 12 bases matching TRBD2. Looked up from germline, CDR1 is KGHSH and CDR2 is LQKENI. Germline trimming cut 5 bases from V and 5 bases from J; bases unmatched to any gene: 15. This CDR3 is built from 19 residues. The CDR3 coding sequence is TGTGCCAGCTCATCTACCTCGATGACTAGCGGGAGTGAGACCGGGGAGCTGTTTTTT. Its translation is CASSSTSMTSGSETGELFF.

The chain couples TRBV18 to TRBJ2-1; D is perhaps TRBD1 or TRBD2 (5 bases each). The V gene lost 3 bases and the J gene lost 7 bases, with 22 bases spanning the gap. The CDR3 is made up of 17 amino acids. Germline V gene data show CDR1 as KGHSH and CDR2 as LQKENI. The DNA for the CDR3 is TGTGCCAGCTCACCGAGACAACTAGTGGGGGTTAGGAATGAGCAGTTCTTC. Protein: CASSPRQLVGVRNEQFF.

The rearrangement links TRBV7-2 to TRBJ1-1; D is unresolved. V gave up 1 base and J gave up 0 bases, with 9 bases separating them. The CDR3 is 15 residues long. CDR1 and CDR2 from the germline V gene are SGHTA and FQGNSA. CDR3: CASSLGNLMNTEAFF. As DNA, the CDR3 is TGTGCCAGCAGCTTAGGTAACCTCATGAACACTGAAGCTTTCTTT.

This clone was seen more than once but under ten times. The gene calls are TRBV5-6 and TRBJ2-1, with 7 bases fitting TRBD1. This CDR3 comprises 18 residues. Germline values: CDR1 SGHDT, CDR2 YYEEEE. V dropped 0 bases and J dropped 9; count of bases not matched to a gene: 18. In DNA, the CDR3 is TGTGCCAGCAGCTTGGCGGGTTGGACAGGTTACGAGTTTAGTGAGCAGTTCTTC. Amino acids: CASSLAGWTGYEFSEQFF.

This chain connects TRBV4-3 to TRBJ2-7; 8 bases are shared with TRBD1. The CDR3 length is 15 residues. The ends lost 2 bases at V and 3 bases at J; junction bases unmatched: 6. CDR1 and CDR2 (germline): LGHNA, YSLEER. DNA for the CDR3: TGCGCCAGCAGCCAAAGTTGGGGACAGGTCTACGAGCAGTACTTC. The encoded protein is CASSQSWGQVYEQYF.